This T cell receptor beta chain was recorded in a study of shared clonotypes between healthy human individuals. General study results and limits: Estimated richness values were generally larger in naive subsets than in memory subsets.

The CDR3 contains 13 residues. The germline V gene encodes CDR1 MGHDK and CDR2 SYGVNS. The V and J ends lost 7 bases and 1 base respectively, with 10 bases between them. Note on this clone: What it recognizes is unknown.

CD45RO negativity and positive selection for CCR7 defined naive CD8 cells, a population that excluded terminally differentiated effector memory CD45RA+ cells. Here immunoSEQ multiplex PCR was the method, and the copy in TCRdb shows in-frame clones only, minus some. The repertoire holds some 2,100,000 clones, with about 92% as singletons. Sequenced material: naive CD8+ T cells from PBMCs. The genes are TRBV25-1 and TRBJ1-1; TRBD1 might be the D (6 bases). This sequence originates from a man younger than 35 in good health. Some clones in this sample may be carry-over from other donors' samples. The DNA of the CDR3 is TGTGCCAGCACCCGGGGGCAGAACACTGAAGCTTTCTTT. It translates to CASTRGQNTEAFF.